This T cell receptor (beta chain) came from a study of cytomegalovirus exposure and HLA in healthy donors. Study background: From HLA-typed donors, an early data release held approximately 85 million unique TCRs.

General study results and limits: The productive fraction for most TCR beta V segments was about 90% or about 30% in an earlier analysis.

As to this clone: Antigen unknown.

Both 60 Vbeta primers and 13 Jbeta primers went into the PCR. Here immunoSEQ multiplex PCR was the method, and the copy in TCRdb shows in-frame clones only, minus some. The data show some 120,000 clones, about 80% seen once. CDR1 is LGHNA, CDR2 YSLEER, per germline. Trimming left V 3 bases short and J 4 bases short, with 12 bases between. This CDR3 has 14 residues. This sequence joins TRBV4-3 and TRBJ1-2, with D possibly matching TRBD1 (5 bases). Sequencing was done on a sample of PBMCs. The receptor was derived from a man under 40 in good health and CMV-seropositive. CDR3 nucleotide sequence: TGCGCCAGCAGCCATAACCAGGGTAGCTATGGCTACACCTTC. This codes for CASSHNQGSYGYTF.